This TCR beta chain stems from a study of CD8 T cells in ankylosing spondylitis (dated by TCRdb to about 2017). Study-level background: T cell receptor beta repertoires were profiled in healthy donors and ankylosing spondylitis patients so that disease-linked TCR variants could be found. Peripheral blood samples were taken, and synovial fluid was additionally collected from ankylosing spondylitis patients. The full study cohort comprised about 23 ankylosing spondylitis patients and roughly 100 healthy donors.

Overall results and qualifications from the work: According to the report, matched synovial fluid samples from ankylosing spondylitis patients were significantly enriched for the disease-linked clones. Blood from ankylosing spondylitis patients appeared to be characterized by a TCR beta motif composed of eight highly homologous amino acid variants. A CD8+ phenotype was shown by the disease-linked clones, which were found at relatively low frequencies in peripheral blood. Some motif variants had previously been reported in the synovial fluid and blood of reactive arthritis patients, which suggests shared mechanisms of disease initiation.

V is cut by 5 bases and J by 0 bases, and the space between the germline ends is 8 bases. The germline V gene (reference sequence) provides CDR1 SEHNR and CDR2 FQNEAQ. Reading from cysteine to phenylalanine, the CDR3 counts 13 amino acids. Only the CDR3 DNA is retained, 39 bases long and in frame from the first base. The table lists this clonotype with many counts. Its antigen specificity is not known. The sample holds no much larger clone one base away, and base qualities are not on file. Instrument on record: Illumina HiSeq 2500. TCR beta libraries were prepared by quantitative 5'-RACE with molecular barcodes. As for the original processing: A new computational method, built on a probabilistic model of VDJ rearrangement, was used to identify disease-linked TCR variants. TCRdb trimmed the raw reads at Q25, called clones with MiXCR and kept productive beta chains. Here each entry gathers all rows of one CDR3 protein and keeps the most common genes and DNA. These V and J calls derive from TCRdb rather than the authors' analysis. The sample records 450,000 to 550,000 distinct CDR3 sequences, less than 6% of which are singletons. Together, the top ten hold under 4.5% of the sample.

Rearrangement joined TRBV7-9 to TRBJ2-7; the D call is tentative, TRBD1 or TRBD2, as each matches 5 bases. The TCR sequence derives from a male donor with ankylosing spondylitis. Sequenced: blood, either unsorted or a sorted T cell fraction (not recorded which). The CDR3 is CASSTGRSYEQYF. The DNA is as follows: TGTGCCAGCAGCACGGGACGCTCCTACGAGCAGTACTTC. The entire variable domain, with the stretches around the CDR3 drawn from the reference TRBV7-9 and TRBJ2-7 proteins, is DTGVSQNPRHKITKRGQNVTFRCDPISEHNRLYWYRQTLGQGPEFLTYFQNEAQLEKSRLLSDRFSAERPKGSFSTLEIQRTEQGDSAMYLCASSTGRSYEQYFGPGTRLTVT.